The clone carrying this T cell receptor beta chain was observed a single time. The same CDR3 can be traced to other DNA sequences in this sample. Some clones are missing from TCRdb's copy, which holds only in-frame ones; the method was immunoSEQ multiplex PCR. The table records roughly 150,000 clones, approximately 84% of them present only once. The sample originates from a study of blood T cell repertoires in COVID-19. Germline CDR1 is KGHSH and CDR2 is LQKENI. V shed 2 bases and J 7 bases; nucleotides not matched to a gene: 1. The CDR3 runs to 14 residues. This clonotype was obtained from a woman older than 75 with acute or convalescent COVID-19. The V gene is TRBV18, the J gene TRBJ1-6; 8 positions agree with TRBD1. Sequencing was performed on peripheral blood. In DNA, the CDR3 is TGTGCCAGCTCACCAGACAGGGGAAATTCACCCCTCCACTTT. It translates to CASSPDRGNSPLHF.